These 5 T cell receptor beta chains share one sample of origin, sequenced in a study of cytomegalovirus exposure and HLA in healthy donors (dated by TCRdb to about 2017). Library construction relied on the immunoSEQ multiplex PCR assay. The multiplex PCR relied on a mix of 60 forward primers for TCR Vbeta segments and 13 reverse primers for TCR Jbeta segments. Sourced from immuneACCESS, this table was stored by TCRdb with only in-frame sequences that have V and J called. A share of the clones is absent; for the studies checked, an unresolved V gene accounts for under half, and the remainder has no known explanation. The data table for this sample lists under 150,000 clones. The biggest ten clones account for 1.5% to 2.5% of the sample. Sequencing was carried out using PBMCs. The origin of the receptors is a woman aged 55-70 years in good health and CMV-seronegative.

The chain employs TRBV9 and TRBJ1-1; tentative D call: TRBD1 (6 bases). V was pared by 3 bases and J by 8 bases, with 14 bases between. This CDR3 has 13 residues. CDR1 SGDLS and CDR2 YYNGEE come from the germline V gene. The CDR3 loop is CASSAGGGQEAFF. The CDR3 DNA follows: TGTGCCAGCAGCGCGGGAGGGGGGCAGGAAGCTTTCTTT.

This sequence joins TRBV15 and TRBJ2-1, with 13 bases lining up with TRBD2. The germline V gene encodes CDR1 LNHNV and CDR2 YYDKDF (reference sequence). V was clipped by 8 bases and J by 8 bases; unmatched bases: 6. The CDR3 contains 14 residues. CDR3 coding DNA: TGTGCCACCCTCGGGACTAGCGGGAATGATGAGCAGTTCTTC. This gives the protein CATLGTSGNDEQFF. The full variable domain, rest sourced from reference TRBV15 and TRBJ2-1, is DAMVIQNPRYQVTQFGKPVTLSCSQTLNHNVMYWYQQKSSQAPKLLFHYYDKDFNNEADTPDNFQSRRPNTSFCFLDIRSPGLGDTAMYLCATLGTSGNDEQFFGPGTRLTVL.

V gene TRBV6-1 combines with J gene TRBJ2-3, with 9 bases lining up with TRBD2. J gave up 5 bases and V 6 bases, and 6 bases lay outside the gene matches. The CDR3 is 14 amino acids. Germline V CDR1 and CDR2: MNHNS, SASEGT. The CDR3 DNA sequence: TGTGCCAGCAGGGTAGCGGGAGACAGAGATACGCAGTATTTT. This encodes CASRVAGDRDTQYF.

On this clone: At one end, the junction sequence differs from germline, possibly due to a read error. The J gene is TRBJ1-2, the V gene TRBV7-7, with D possibly matching TRBD1 (5 bases). The CDR3 is made up of 16 amino acids. The V gene's germline CDR1 is SSHAT and CDR2 FNYEAQ (reference sequence). The CDR3 nucleotides are TGTGCTAGCAGCTTGCGAATCATAGACAGACCCATTGGCTACACCTTC. Translation: CASSLRIIDRPIGYTF. Full variable domain (missing parts from reference TRBV7-7 and TRBJ1-2): GAGVSQSPRYKVTKRGQDVTLRCDPISSHATLYWYQQALGQGPEFLTYFNYEAQPDKSGLPSDRFSAERPEGSISTLTIQRTEQRDSAMYRCASSLRIIDRPIGYTFGSGTRLTVV.

The rearrangement joins TRBV9 to TRBJ2-1; 9 nucleotides align to TRBD2. CDR1 is SGDLS and CDR2 is YYNGEE in the germline V gene. V shed 1 base, J shed 6 bases, and the junction held 8 bases outside the gene matches. The CDR3 runs to 16 residues. As DNA, the CDR3 is TGTGCCAGCAGCGTACAACCGGGACTAGCCGGCAATGAGCAGTTCTTC. This translates into CASSVQPGLAGNEQFF.